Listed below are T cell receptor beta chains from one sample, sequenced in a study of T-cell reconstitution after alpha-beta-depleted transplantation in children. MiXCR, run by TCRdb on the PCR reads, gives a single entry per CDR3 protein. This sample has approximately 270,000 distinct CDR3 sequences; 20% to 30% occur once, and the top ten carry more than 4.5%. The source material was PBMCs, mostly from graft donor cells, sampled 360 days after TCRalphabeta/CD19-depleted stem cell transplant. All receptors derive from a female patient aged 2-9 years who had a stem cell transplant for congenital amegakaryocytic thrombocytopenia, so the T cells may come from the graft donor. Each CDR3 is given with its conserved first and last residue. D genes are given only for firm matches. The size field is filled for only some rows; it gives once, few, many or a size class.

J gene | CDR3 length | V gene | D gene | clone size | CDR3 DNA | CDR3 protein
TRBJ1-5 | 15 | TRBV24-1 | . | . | TGTGCCACCAGTGCACGGACGGACCTGGGGCAGCCCCAGCATTTT | CATSARTDLGQPQHF
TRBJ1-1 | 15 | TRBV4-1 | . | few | TGCGCCAGCAGGGTTTTAGCAGGGGATGCCACTGAAGCTTTCTTT | CASRVLAGDATEAFF
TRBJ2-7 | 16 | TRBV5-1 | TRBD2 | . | TGCCCCAGCAGCCCGACCAGCGGGAGGTTAACCTACGAGCAGTACTTC | CPSSPTSGRLTYEQYF
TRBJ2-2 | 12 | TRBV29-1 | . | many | TGCAGCGTTGATGGGGACACCGGGGAGCTGTTTTTT | CSVDGDTGELFF
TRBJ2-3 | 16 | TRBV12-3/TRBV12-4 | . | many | TGTGCCAGCAGTGCCTCGTTTCCAGAAAGCACAGATACGCAGTATTTT | CASSASFPESTDTQYF
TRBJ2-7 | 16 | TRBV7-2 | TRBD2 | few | TGTGCCAGCAGCTTATGGGGTAGGGCTAGCGGCTACGAGCAGTACTTC | CASSLWGRASGYEQYF
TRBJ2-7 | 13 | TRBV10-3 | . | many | TGTGCCATCAGTGAGCACACGCGCTACGAGCAGTACTTC | CAISEHTRYEQYF
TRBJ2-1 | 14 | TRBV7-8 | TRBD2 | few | TGTGCCAGCAGCCCAGGACTAGCGGGGGATGAGCAGTTCTTC | CASSPGLAGDEQFF
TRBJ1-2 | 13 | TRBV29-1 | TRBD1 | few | TGCAGCGTTCTATGGACAGGGGCTCATGGCTACACCTTC | CSVLWTGAHGYTF
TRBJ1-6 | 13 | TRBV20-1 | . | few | TGCAGTGCTAGAGACGGACTATTGGCACCCCTCCACTTT | CSARDGLLAPLHF
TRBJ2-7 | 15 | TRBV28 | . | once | TGTGCCAGCAGTCTTAGCGGCCCTAGCTCCTACGAGCAGTACTTC | CASSLSGPSSYEQYF
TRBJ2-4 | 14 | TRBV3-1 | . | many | TGTGCCAGCAGCCAAGCCGGGGGCGGTGACATTCAGTACTTC | CASSQAGGGDIQYF
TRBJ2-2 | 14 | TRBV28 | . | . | TGTGCCAGCATGCGACAGGTTGGCACCGGGGAGCTGTTTTTT | CASMRQVGTGELFF
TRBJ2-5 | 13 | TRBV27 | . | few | TGTGCCAGCAGTGCTAGACAGCAAGAGACCCAGTACTTC | CASSARQQETQYF